Reported below is one T cell receptor beta chain. The antigen is not known. This sample's time point: time of PML onset. Prior interferon beta treatment was universal, and the PML patients were all female. The CDR3 contains 16 residues. The germline V gene has CDR1 KGHSH and CDR2 LQKENI. V was clipped by 2 bases and J by 0 bases; unmatched bases: 2. The data were produced by immunoSEQ multiplex PCR, yet TCRdb's version contains in-frame clones alone and is incomplete. The sample carries about 31,000 clones, 80% to 90% recorded once. The sample comes from a study of multiple sclerosis patients with progressive multifocal leukoencephalopathy. Study-wide results and limits: PML-onset expanded TRB clones were detectable before and during natalizumab therapy. No common TRBV or TRBJ usage or pairing appeared at PML. It is unclear whether the findings reflect JC virus infection or general immunocompromise.

The receptor was isolated from a woman aged 40 to 55 with progressive multifocal leukoencephalopathy. The sample was PBMCs, taken from a patient treated with natalizumab. The chain carries TRBV18 and TRBJ2-7; TRBD2 matches at 12 bases. CDR3 residues: CASSPSSGGASYEQYF. The CDR3 bases are TGTGCCAGCTCACCATCTAGCGGGGGGGCCTCCTACGAGCAGTACTTC.